This is a list of T cell receptor beta chains from one sample in a study of OX40 agonist ivuxolimab in advanced cancers. The data were produced by immunoSEQ multiplex PCR, yet TCRdb's version contains in-frame clones alone and is incomplete. The sample has more than 55,000 clones; around nine tenths are singletons. Specimen: CD4+ or CD8+ T cells sorted from blood, collected in a trial of the OX40 agonist ivuxolimab. These receptors originate from an adult with an advanced solid tumor such as melanoma, head and neck, liver or kidney cancer. Both conserved end residues are part of each CDR3. Fields, in order: J gene, clone size, V gene, D gene, CDR3 protein, CDR3 DNA. The D gene is left open where the match is weak. Expanded clones get a size class; other rows say once, few or many, or leave the size out.

TRBJ2-1	NA	TRBV5-1	TRBD2	CASSQRTSGVQSEQFF	TGCGCCAGCAGCCAGCGGACTAGCGGGGTACAAAGTGAGCAGTTCTTC
TRBJ2-7	NA	TRBV5-1	TRBD2	CASSLAAGLAGVYEQYF	TGCGCCAGCAGCTTGGCTGCGGGGCTAGCGGGAGTCTACGAGCAGTACTTC
TRBJ2-3	NA	TRBV7-3	NA	CASSLGGFGTDTQYF	TGTGCCAGCAGCTTAGGAGGGTTCGGCACAGATACGCAGTATTTT
TRBJ1-5	NA	TRBV28	NA	CASSLAGSSNQPQHF	TGTGCCAGCAGTTTGGCCGGGTCTAGCAATCAGCCCCAGCATTTT
TRBJ1-1	once	TRBV5-1	NA	CASSLEGRNTEAFF	TGCGCCAGCAGCTTGGAGGGTCGGAACACTGAAGCTTTCTTT
TRBJ1-1	NA	TRBV7-9	TRBD1	CASSLAGGSTEAFF	TGTGCCAGCAGCTTGGCAGGGGGATCCACTGAAGCTTTCTTT
TRBJ2-7	NA	TRBV5-4	NA	CASSLEAGTYEQYF	TGTGCCAGCAGCTTAGAAGCGGGGACATACGAGCAGTACTTC
TRBJ2-7	NA	TRBV5-1	NA	CASSLNDQYEQYF	TGCGCCAGCAGCTTGAACGACCAATACGAGCAGTACTTC
TRBJ2-3	once	TRBV7-9	NA	CASSLARGGAGDTQYF	TGTGCCAGCAGCTTAGCGCGGGGCGGAGCGGGAGATACGCAGTATTTT
TRBJ1-2	NA	TRBV6-6	NA	CASSYGPIGNYGYTF	TGTGCCAGCAGTTACGGGCCCATCGGAAACTATGGCTACACCTTC
TRBJ1-3	NA	TRBV11-1	TRBD1	CASSRDSTGNTIYF	TGTGCCAGCAGCCGGGACAGTACTGGAAACACCATATATTTT
TRBJ2-7	NA	TRBV28	NA	CASSNGRAAHYEQYF	TGTGCCAGCAGCAACGGAAGGGCTGCTCACTACGAGCAGTACTTC
TRBJ1-2	NA	TRBV5-4	NA	CASSFVGRDGYTF	TGTGCCAGCAGCTTCGTTGGCAGGGACGGCTACACCTTC
TRBJ2-1	NA	TRBV27	TRBD1	CASSSRDRVWNEQFF	TGTGCCAGCAGTTCCCGGGACAGGGTATGGAATGAGCAGTTCTTC
TRBJ2-1	NA	TRBV9	NA	CASSVAVNPGYLFF	TGTGCCAGCAGCGTAGCAGTCAACCCTGGGTATCTGTTCTTC
TRBJ2-7	NA	TRBV5-1	NA	CASSLGGGEQYF	TGCGCCAGCAGCTTGGGGGGTGGAGAGCAGTACTTC
TRBJ1-3	once	TRBV5-4	NA	CASSLDKTPGNTIYF	TGTGCCAGCAGCCTGGACAAAACCCCTGGAAACACCATATATTTT
TRBJ1-6	NA	TRBV27	NA	CASSLTYNSPLHF	TGTGCCAGCAGTTTAACCTATAATTCACCCCTCCACTTT
TRBJ2-7	NA	TRBV15	NA	CATSIRGGYEQYF	TGTGCCACCAGCATCAGGGGTGGTTACGAGCAGTACTTC
TRBJ1-2	NA	TRBV28	NA	CASSFDYGYTF	TGTGCCAGCAGTTTTGACTATGGCTACACCTTC
TRBJ2-1	few	TRBV5-5	NA	CASSLLGGAYNEQFF	TGTGCCAGCAGCTTACTCGGAGGGGCCTACAATGAGCAGTTCTTC
TRBJ2-1	once	TRBV27	TRBD2	CASSTPGTSGNPEQFF	TGTGCCAGCAGTACCCCTGGGACTAGCGGGAATCCTGAGCAGTTCTTC
TRBJ1-6	NA	TRBV10-3	NA	CAISEGDYNSPLHF	TGTGCCATCAGTGAGGGGGATTACAATTCACCCCTCCACTTT
TRBJ1-1	NA	TRBV16	TRBD1	CASSRQGAGTEAFF	TGTGCCAGCAGTCGACAGGGGGCCGGCACTGAAGCTTTCTTT
TRBJ2-5	once	TRBV11-3	NA	CASRGDETQYF	TGTGCCAGCAGGGGTGATGAGACCCAGTACTTC
TRBJ2-7	NA	TRBV9	TRBD1	CASSVGGQGDYEQYF	TGTGCCAGCAGCGTAGGAGGACAGGGGGACTACGAGCAGTACTTC
TRBJ2-1	NA	TRBV7-2	TRBD2	CASSLGGRVDEQFF	TGTGCCAGCAGCTTGGGCGGGAGGGTGGATGAGCAGTTCTTC
TRBJ2-3	NA	TRBV6-1	NA	CASNFQGTDTQYF	TGTGCCAGCAATTTCCAGGGCACAGATACGCAGTATTTT
TRBJ2-2	NA	TRBV19	TRBD1	CASSIGTGGRTGELFF	TGTGCCAGTAGTATAGGGACAGGGGGTAGGACCGGGGAGCTGTTTTTT
TRBJ2-3	NA	TRBV6-4	NA	CASTRPTDTQYF	TGTGCCAGCACTAGACCCACAGATACGCAGTATTTT
TRBJ2-5	NA	TRBV5-4	TRBD2	CASSYGTSGIQTQYF	TGTGCCAGCAGTTATGGGACTAGCGGGATCCAGACCCAGTACTTC
TRBJ2-1	once	TRBV10-1	TRBD2	CASMSSGRGEQFF	TGCGCCAGCATGTCTAGCGGGCGCGGTGAGCAGTTCTTC
TRBJ1-3	NA	TRBV28	TRBD1	CASSPWTGSSGNTIYF	TGTGCCAGCAGTCCGTGGACAGGGTCCTCTGGAAACACCATATATTTT
TRBJ2-7	NA	TRBV7-8	NA	CASSPHGPYEQYF	TGTGCCAGCAGCCCGCACGGGCCGTACGAGCAGTACTTC
TRBJ1-5	NA	TRBV6-6	TRBD1	CASSRTGESNQPQHF	TGTGCCAGCAGTCGGACAGGAGAGAGCAATCAGCCCCAGCATTTT
TRBJ2-2	NA	TRBV28	TRBD1	CASSRSGGLTGELFF	TGTGCCAGCAGCCGCTCAGGGGGCCTGACCGGGGAGCTGTTTTTT
TRBJ2-7	NA	TRBV5-4	TRBD2	CASSLGLADDYEQYF	TGTGCCAGCAGCCTGGGACTAGCGGATGACTACGAGCAGTACTTC
TRBJ2-3	NA	TRBV5-1	NA	CASSVGGSTDTQYF	TGCGCCAGCAGCGTGGGGGGTAGCACAGATACGCAGTATTTT
TRBJ2-2	NA	TRBV5-1	NA	CASSLDGQGGTGELFF	TGCGCCAGCAGCTTGGATGGCCAGGGTGGCACCGGGGAGCTGTTTTTT
TRBJ2-2	NA	TRBV5-1	TRBD2	CASSFRPGLAEFTGELFF	TGCGCCAGCAGCTTCCGACCGGGACTAGCGGAGTTCACCGGGGAGCTGTTTTTT
TRBJ2-7	NA	TRBV5-1	NA	CASSLFRTYEQYF	TGCGCCAGCAGCTTGTTCAGAACCTACGAGCAGTACTTC
TRBJ2-7	few	TRBV5-1	TRBD2	CASRPSGSYEQYF	TGCGCCAGCAGGCCTAGCGGGAGTTACGAGCAGTACTTC
TRBJ2-5	NA	TRBV19	TRBD2	CASSWRENTKAETQYF	TGTGCCAGTAGCTGGCGGGAGAATACTAAGGCGGAGACCCAGTACTTC
TRBJ2-2	once	TRBV7-6	TRBD2	CASSLAGGPGELFF	TGTGCCAGCAGCTTAGCGGGAGGGCCCGGGGAGCTGTTTTTT
TRBJ2-2	NA	TRBV6-1	TRBD2	CAIPGTSGTGELFF	TGTGCCATCCCCGGGACTAGCGGCACCGGGGAGCTGTTTTTT
TRBJ2-2	medium-sized	TRBV11-3	TRBD1	CASSPPTGGLTGELFF	TGTGCCAGCAGCCCCCCCACAGGGGGCCTAACCGGGGAGCTGTTTTTT
TRBJ2-7	NA	TRBV5-6	NA	CASSFGFDLTYEQYF	TGTGCCAGCAGCTTCGGGTTTGACTTGACCTACGAGCAGTACTTC
TRBJ2-1	once	TRBV7-9	NA	CASSLLLGNNEQFF	TGTGCCAGCAGCTTACTACTAGGAAACAATGAGCAGTTCTTC